Shown below are 6 T cell receptor beta chains from a single sample sequenced in a study of early stage breast cancer tumors. Sequencing used immunoSEQ multiplex PCR; TCRdb keeps in-frame clones, though not all of them. The profile shows 25,000 to 30,000 clones, approximately 84% of them singletons. Sequenced input: blood. These receptors originate from a person aged 45-65 years with breast cancer.

V gene TRBV11-2 combines with J gene TRBJ2-7; 10 bases match TRBD2. The V and J ends lost 5 bases and 0 bases, in that order; junction bases with no gene match: 7. The germline gives CDR1 SGHAT, CDR2 FQNNGV. The CDR3 consists of 16 residues. The CDR3 DNA is TGTGCCAGCAGCCCTATAGCGGGGGGAAACTCCTACGAGCAGTACTTC. The encoded protein is CASSPIAGGNSYEQYF.

The chain combines TRBV27 with TRBJ1-1; TRBD1 aligns across 8 bases. This CDR3 contains 15 residues. The germline V gene encodes CDR1 MNHEY and CDR2 SMNVEV (reference sequence). With V trimmed by 3 bases and J by 4 bases, 7 bases remained unmatched. The CDR3 region has the DNA TGTGCCAGCAGTTTCCCCGGACAGGGAGGCACTGAAGCTTTCTTT. Its protein is CASSFPGQGGTEAFF.

The chain recombines TRBV5-1 with TRBJ2-3; D remains unclear. Germline CDR1 SGHRS, CDR2 YFSETQ. V was shortened by 2 bases and J by 2 bases, with 0 bases between the two germline ends. This CDR3 is built from 11 residues. The CDR3 reads CASSFTDTQYF. The CDR3 DNA is TGCGCCAGCAGCTTCACAGATACGCAGTATTTT.

CDR3 residues: CASSSYRVWSIRPEAFF. CDR3 DNA sequence: TGTGCCAGCAGCAGCTACAGGGTATGGTCCATTAGGCCTGAAGCTTTCTTT. V and J are TRBV5-6 and TRBJ1-1; D is perhaps TRBD1 (6 bases). V was pared by 4 bases and J by 6 bases, with 25 bases between. This CDR3 has 17 residues. Germline CDR1 is SGHDT and CDR2 is YYEEEE.

The V call is TRBV21-1, the J call TRBJ2-7. TRBV21-1 is an annotated pseudogene. This CDR3 has 15 residues. CDR3 region: CASSKKAPVGQEQYF. CDR3 nucleotide sequence: TGTGCCAGCAGCAAAAAGGCCCCAGTAGGTCAAGAGCAGTACTTC.

V gene TRBV19 combines with J gene TRBJ2-6; D gene ambiguous. V was trimmed by 5 bases and J by 0 bases, leaving 11 bases between them. CDR1 and CDR2 from the germline V gene are LNHDA and SQIVND (reference sequence). This CDR3 comprises 16 residues. The CDR3 loop is CASSLTSSSGANVLTF. The CDR3 DNA is TGTGCCAGTAGTTTAACGAGTAGCTCTGGGGCCAACGTCCTGACTTTC.